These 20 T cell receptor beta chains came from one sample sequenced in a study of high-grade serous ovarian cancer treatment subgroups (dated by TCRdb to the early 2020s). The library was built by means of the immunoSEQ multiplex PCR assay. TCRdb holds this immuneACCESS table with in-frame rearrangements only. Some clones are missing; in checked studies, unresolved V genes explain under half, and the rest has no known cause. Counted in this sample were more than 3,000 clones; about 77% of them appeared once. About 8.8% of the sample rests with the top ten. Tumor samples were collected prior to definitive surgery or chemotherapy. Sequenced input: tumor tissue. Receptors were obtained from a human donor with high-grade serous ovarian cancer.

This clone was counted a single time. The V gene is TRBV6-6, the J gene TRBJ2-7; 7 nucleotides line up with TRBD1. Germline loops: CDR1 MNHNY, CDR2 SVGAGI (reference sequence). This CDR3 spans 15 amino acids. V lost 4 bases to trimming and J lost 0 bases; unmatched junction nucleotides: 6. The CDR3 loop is CASSSVGTVSYEQYF. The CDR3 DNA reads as TGTGCCAGCAGTTCGGTTGGGACAGTCTCCTACGAGCAGTACTTC.

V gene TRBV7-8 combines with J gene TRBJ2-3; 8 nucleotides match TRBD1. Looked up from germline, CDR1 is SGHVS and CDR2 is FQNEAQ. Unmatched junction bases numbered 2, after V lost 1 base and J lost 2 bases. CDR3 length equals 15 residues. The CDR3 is CASSLEGQATDTQYF. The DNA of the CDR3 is TGTGCCAGCAGCTTAGAGGGACAGGCCACAGATACGCAGTATTTT.

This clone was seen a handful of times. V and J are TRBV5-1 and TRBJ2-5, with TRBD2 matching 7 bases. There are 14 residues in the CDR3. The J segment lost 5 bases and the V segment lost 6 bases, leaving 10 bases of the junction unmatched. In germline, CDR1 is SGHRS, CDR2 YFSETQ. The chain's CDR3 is CASTPTGGRETQYF. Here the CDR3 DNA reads TGCGCCAGCACCCCGACCGGGGGGAGGGAGACCCAGTACTTC.

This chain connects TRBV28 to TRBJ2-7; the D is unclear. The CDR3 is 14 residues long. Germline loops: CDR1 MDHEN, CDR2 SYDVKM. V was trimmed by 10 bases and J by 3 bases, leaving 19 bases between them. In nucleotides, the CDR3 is TGTGCCACGAACTACCACTCGGATAACTACGAGCAGTACTTC. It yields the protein CATNYHSDNYEQYF.

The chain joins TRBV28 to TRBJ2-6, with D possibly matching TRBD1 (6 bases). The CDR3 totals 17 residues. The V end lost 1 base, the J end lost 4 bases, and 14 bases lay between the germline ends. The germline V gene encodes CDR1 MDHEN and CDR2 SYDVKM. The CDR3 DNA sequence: TGTGCCAGCAGTTTATCGGGCAGGGGTTCGGGGGCCAACGTCCTGACTTTC. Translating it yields CASSLSGRGSGANVLTF.

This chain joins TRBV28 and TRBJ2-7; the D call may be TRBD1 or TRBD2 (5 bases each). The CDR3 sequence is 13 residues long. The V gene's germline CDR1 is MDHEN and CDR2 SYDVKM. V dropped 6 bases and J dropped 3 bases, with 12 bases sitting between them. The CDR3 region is CASSLGRFYEQYF. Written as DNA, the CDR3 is TGTGCCAGCAGCCTGGGACGGTTCTACGAGCAGTACTTC.

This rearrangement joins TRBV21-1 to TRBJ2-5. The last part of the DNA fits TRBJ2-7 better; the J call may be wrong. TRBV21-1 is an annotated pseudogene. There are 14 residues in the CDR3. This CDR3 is CASSGRTWTYEQYF. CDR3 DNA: TGTGCCAGCAGCGGGCGGACGTGGACCTACGAGCAGTACTTC.

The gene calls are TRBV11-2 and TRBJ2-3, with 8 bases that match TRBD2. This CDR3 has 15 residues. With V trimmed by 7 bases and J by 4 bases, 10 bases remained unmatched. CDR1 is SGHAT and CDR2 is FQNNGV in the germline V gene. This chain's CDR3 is CASTFGTSRADTQYF. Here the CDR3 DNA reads TGTGCCAGCACCTTCGGGACTAGTCGGGCAGATACGCAGTATTTT.

The CDR3 sequence is CASSFRLNPNEKLFF. The CDR3 coding sequence is TGTGCCAGCAGCTTCAGACTAAACCCTAATGAAAAACTGTTTTTT. The chain has TRBV11-2 and TRBJ1-4; D is uncertain. The V gene's germline CDR1 is SGHAT and CDR2 FQNNGV. Trimming shortened V by 3 bases and J by 3 bases, and 11 bases separated the two germline ends. The CDR3 sequence is 15 residues long.

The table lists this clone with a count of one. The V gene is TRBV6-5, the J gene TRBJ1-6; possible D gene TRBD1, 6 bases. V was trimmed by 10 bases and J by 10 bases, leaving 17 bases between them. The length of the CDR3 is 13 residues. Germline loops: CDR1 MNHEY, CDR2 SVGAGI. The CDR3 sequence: CATGGGPQSPLHF. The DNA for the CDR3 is TGTGCCACCGGTGGGGGGCCGCAATCACCCCTCCACTTT.

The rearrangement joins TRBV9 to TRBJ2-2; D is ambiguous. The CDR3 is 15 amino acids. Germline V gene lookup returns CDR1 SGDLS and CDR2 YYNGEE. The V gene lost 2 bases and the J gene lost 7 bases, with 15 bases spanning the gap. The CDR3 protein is CASSVDPGFSGELFF. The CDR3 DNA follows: TGTGCCAGCAGCGTTGACCCAGGATTTAGCGGGGAGCTGTTTTTT.

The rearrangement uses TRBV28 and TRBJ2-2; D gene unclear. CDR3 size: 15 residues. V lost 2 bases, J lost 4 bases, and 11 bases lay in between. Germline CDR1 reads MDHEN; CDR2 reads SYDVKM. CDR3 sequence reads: CASSLHSLGTGELFF. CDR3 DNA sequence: TGTGCCAGCAGTTTACATAGCCTCGGCACCGGGGAGCTGTTTTTT.

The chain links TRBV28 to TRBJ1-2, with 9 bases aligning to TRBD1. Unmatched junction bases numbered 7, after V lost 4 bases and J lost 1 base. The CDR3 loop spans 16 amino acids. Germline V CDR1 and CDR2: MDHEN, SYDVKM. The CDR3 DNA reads TGTGCCAGCAGTTCGGGACAGGGCGATGATAACTATGGCTACACCTTC. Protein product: CASSSGQGDDNYGYTF.

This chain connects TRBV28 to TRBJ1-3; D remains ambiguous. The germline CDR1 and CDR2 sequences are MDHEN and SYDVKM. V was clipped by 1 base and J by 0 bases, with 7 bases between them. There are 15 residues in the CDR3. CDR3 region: CASSLYSVSGNTIYF. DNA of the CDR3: TGTGCCAGCAGTTTATACAGTGTCTCTGGAAACACCATATATTTT.

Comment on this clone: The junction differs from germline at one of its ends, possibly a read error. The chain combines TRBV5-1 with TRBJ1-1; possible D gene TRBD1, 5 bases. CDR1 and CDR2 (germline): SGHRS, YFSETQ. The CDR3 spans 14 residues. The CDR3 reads CASRLGPESTEAFF. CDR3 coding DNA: TGCGCCAGCAGGTTGGGGCCTGAGAGCACTGAAGCTTTCTTT.

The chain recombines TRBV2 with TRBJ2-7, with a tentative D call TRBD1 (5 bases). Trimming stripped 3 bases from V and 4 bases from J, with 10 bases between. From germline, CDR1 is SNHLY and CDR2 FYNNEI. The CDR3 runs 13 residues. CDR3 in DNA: TGTGCCAGCAGTGAGCCAGGGAAGTACGAGCAGTACTTC. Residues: CASSEPGKYEQYF.

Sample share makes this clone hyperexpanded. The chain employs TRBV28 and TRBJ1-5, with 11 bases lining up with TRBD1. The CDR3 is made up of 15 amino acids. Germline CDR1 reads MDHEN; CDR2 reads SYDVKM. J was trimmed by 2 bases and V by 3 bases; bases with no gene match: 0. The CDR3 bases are TGTGCCAGCAGTTTGGGACAGGGGGGCAATCAGCCCCAGCATTTT. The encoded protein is CASSLGQGGNQPQHF.

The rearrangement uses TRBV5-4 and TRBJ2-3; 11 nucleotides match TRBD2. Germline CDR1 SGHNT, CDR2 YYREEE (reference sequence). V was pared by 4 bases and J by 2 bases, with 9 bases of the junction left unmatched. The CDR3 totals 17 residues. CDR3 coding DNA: TGTGCCAGCAGCCCCCCGGGGACTAGCGGACCCACAGATACGCAGTATTTT. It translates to CASSPPGTSGPTDTQYF.

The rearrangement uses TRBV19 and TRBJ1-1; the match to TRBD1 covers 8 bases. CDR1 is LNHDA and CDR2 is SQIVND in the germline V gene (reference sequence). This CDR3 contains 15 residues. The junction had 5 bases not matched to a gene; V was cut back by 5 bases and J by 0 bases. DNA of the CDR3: TGTGCCAGTAGTCCGGGACAGGCAATGAACACTGAAGCTTTCTTT. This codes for CASSPGQAMNTEAFF.

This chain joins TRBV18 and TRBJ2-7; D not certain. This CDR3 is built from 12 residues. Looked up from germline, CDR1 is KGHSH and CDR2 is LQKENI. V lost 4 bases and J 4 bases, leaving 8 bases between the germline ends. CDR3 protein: CASSLKGYEQYF. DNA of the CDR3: TGTGCCAGCTCACTTAAAGGGTACGAGCAGTACTTC.